This T cell receptor beta chain was sequenced in a study of cytomegalovirus exposure and HLA in healthy donors. PCR primers comprised 60 Vbeta and 13 Jbeta primers. Sequencing used immunoSEQ multiplex PCR; TCRdb keeps in-frame clones, though not all of them. Of 85,000 to 100,000 clones detected, around 64% appear once; the ten largest clones hold more than 2.5%. This CDR3 is 12 amino acids long. CDR1 and CDR2 from the germline V gene are SNHLY and FYNNEI. V gave up 5 bases and J gave up 5 bases, with 9 bases separating them. This clonotype originated in a man aged 55 to 70 in good health and CMV-seronegative. The chain combines TRBV2 with TRBJ2-5; TRBD2 might be the D (5 bases). The sequenced sample was PBMCs. The DNA of the CDR3 is TGTGCCAGCAGTCCACGGGGTGAGACCCAGTACTTC. It codes for CASSPRGETQYF.